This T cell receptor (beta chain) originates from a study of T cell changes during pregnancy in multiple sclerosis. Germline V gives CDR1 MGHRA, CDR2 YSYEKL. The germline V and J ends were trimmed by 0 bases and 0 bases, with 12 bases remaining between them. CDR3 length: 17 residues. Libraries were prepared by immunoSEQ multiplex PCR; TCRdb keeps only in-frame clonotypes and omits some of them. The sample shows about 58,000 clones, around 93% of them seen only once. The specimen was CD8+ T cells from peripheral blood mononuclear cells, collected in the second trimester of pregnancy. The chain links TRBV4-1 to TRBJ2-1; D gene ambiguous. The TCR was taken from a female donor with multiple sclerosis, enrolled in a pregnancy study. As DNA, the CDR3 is TGCGCCAGCAGCCAAGATCTAATTCCATTCTCCTACAATGAGCAGTTCTTC. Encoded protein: CASSQDLIPFSYNEQFF.